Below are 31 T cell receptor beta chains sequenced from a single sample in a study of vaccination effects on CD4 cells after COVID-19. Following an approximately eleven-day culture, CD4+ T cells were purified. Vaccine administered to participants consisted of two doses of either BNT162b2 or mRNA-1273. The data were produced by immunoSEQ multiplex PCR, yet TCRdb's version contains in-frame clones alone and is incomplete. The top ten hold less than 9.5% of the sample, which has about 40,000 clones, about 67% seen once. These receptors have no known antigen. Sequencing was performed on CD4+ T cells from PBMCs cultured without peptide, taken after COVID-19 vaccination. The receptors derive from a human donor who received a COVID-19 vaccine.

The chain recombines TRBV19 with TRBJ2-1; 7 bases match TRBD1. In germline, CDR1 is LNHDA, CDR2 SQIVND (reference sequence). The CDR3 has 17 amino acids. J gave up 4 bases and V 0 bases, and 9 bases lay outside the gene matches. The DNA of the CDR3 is TGTGCCAGTAGTATAGATTGGTCAGGGGGAACGTACAATGAGCAGTTCTTC. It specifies CASSIDWSGGTYNEQFF.

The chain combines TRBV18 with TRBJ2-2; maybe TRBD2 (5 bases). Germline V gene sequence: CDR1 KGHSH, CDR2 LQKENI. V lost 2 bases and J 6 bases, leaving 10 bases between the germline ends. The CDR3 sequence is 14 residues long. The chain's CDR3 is CASSPSQEAGELFF. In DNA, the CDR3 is TGTGCCAGCTCACCATCGCAGGAGGCCGGGGAGCTGTTTTTT.

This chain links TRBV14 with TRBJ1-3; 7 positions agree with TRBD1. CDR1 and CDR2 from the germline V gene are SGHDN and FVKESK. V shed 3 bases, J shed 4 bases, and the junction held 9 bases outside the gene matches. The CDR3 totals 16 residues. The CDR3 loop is CASSHLGTVSGNTIYF. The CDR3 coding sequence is TGTGCCAGCAGCCATCTGGGGACAGTATCCGGAAACACCATATATTTT. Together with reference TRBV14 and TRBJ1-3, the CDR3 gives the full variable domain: EAGVTQFPSHSVIEKGQTVTLRCDPISGHDNLYWYRRVMGKEIKFLLHFVKESKQDESGMPNNRFLAERTGGTYSTLKVQPAELEDSGVYFCASSHLGTVSGNTIYFGEGSWLTVV.

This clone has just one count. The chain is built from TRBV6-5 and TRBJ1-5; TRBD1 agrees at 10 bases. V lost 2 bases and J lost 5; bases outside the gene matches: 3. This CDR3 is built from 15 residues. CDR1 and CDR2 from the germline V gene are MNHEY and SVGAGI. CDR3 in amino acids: CASSYTGTGDQPQHF. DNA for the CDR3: TGTGCCAGCAGTTACACCGGGACAGGGGATCAGCCCCAGCATTTT.

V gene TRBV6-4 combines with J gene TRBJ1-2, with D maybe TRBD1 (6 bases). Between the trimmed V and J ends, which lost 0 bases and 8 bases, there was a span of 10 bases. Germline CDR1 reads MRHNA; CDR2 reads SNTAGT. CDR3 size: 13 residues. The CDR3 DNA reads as TGTGCCAGCAGTGACTCCAGGGGATGGGGCTACACCTTC. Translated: CASSDSRGWGYTF.

The CDR3 sequence is CASSGGLAGYNEQFF. The CDR3 DNA sequence: TGCGCCAGCAGCGGGGGACTAGCGGGCTACAATGAGCAGTTCTTC. The chain uses TRBV5-1 and TRBJ2-1; 12 bases match TRBD2. The CDR3 is 15 residues long. The ends lost 4 bases at V and 3 bases at J; junction bases unmatched: 2. CDR1 and CDR2 (germline): SGHRS, YFSETQ.

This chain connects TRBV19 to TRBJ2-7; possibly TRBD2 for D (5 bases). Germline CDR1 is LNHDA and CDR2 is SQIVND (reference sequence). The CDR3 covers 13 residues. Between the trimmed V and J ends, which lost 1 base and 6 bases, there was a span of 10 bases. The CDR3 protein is CASSIGRAGEQYF. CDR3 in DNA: TGTGCCAGTAGTATAGGGCGGGCCGGCGAGCAGTACTTC.

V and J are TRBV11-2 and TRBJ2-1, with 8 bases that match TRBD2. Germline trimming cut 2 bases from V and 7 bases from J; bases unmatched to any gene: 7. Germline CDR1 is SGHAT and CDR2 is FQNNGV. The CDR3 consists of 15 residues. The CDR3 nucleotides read TGTGCCAGCAGCTTACAAGCGGGAGTCGGGAATGAGCAGTTCTTC. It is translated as CASSLQAGVGNEQFF. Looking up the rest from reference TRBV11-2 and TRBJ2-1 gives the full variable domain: EAGVAQSPRYKIIEKRQSVAFWCNPISGHATLYWYQQILGQGPKLLIQFQNNGVVDDSQLPKDRFSAERLKGVDSTLKIQPAKLEDSAVYLCASSLQAGVGNEQFFGPGTRLTVL.

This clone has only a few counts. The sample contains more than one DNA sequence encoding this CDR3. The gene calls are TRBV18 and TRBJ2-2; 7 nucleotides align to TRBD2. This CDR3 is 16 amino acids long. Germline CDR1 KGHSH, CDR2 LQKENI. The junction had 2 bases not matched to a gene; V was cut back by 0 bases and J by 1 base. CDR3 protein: CASSPPTGGNTGELFF. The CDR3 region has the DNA TGTGCCAGCTCACCACCGACGGGGGGGAACACCGGGGAGCTGTTTTTT. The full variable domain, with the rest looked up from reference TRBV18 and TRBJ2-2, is NAGVMQNPRHLVRRRGQEARLRCSPMKGHSHVYWYRQLPEEGLKFMVYLQKENIIDESGMPKERFSAEFPKEGPSILRIQQVVRGDSAAYFCASSPPTGGNTGELFFGEGSRLTVL.

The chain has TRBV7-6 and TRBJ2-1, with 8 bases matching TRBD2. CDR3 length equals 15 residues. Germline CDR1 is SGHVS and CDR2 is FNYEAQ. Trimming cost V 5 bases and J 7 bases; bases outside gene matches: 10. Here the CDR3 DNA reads TGTGCCAGCAGCCGGAGCGGGGGCGTTTTAAATGAGCAGTTCTTC. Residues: CASSRSGGVLNEQFF.

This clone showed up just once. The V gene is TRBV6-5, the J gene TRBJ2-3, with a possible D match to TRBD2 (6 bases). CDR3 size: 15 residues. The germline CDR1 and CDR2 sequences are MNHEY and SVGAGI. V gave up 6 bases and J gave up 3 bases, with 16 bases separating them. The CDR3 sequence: CASSPTDAGTDTQYF. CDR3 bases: TGTGCCAGCAGCCCCACCGACGCGGGAACAGATACGCAGTATTTT.

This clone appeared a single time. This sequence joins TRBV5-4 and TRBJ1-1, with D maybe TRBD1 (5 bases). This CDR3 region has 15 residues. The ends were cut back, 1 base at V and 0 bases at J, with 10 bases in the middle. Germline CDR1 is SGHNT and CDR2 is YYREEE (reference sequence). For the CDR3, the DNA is TGTGCCAGCAGCTTGATCGGGGCCATGAACACTGAAGCTTTCTTT. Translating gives CASSLIGAMNTEAFF.

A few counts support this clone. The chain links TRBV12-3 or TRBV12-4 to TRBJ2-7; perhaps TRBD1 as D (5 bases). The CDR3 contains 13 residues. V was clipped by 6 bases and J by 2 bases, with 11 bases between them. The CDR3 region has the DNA TGTGCCAGCAGCCGCCCACAGGCCTACGAGCAGTACTTC. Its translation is CASSRPQAYEQYF.

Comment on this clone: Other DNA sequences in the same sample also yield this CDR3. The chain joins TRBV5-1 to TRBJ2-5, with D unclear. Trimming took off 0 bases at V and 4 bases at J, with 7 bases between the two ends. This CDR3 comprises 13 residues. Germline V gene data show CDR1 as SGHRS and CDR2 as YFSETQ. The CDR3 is CASSLAGGETQYF. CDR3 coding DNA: TGCGCCAGCAGCTTGGCCGGCGGAGAGACCCAGTACTTC.

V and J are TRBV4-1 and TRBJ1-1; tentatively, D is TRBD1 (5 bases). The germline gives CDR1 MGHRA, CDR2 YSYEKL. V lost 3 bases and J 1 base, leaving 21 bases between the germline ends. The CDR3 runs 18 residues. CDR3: CASSHTGTAKASNTEAFF. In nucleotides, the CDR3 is TGCGCCAGCAGCCATACCGGGACCGCTAAAGCCTCGAACACTGAAGCTTTCTTT.

CDR3 coding DNA: TGTGCCAGCAGTCCGGGACTAGCGACTAATGAGCAGTTCTTC. Protein sequence: CASSPGLATNEQFF. The rearrangement uses TRBV27 and TRBJ2-1, with 10 positions matching TRBD2. The V and J ends lost 5 bases and 7 bases, in that order; junction bases with no gene match: 5. The CDR3 is made up of 14 amino acids. Germline values: CDR1 MNHEY, CDR2 SMNVEV (reference sequence).

CDR3 sequence (DNA): TGTGCCAGCAGCCAGACTAGTACATCGGATACGCAGTATTTT. This sequence encodes CASSQTSTSDTQYF. V and J are TRBV7-9 and TRBJ2-3, with a weak D call TRBD2 (6 bases). Germline V gene data show CDR1 as SEHNR and CDR2 as FQNEAQ (reference sequence). The CDR3 covers 14 residues. With 5 bases removed from V and 6 bases from J, the gap between germline ends came to 15 bases.

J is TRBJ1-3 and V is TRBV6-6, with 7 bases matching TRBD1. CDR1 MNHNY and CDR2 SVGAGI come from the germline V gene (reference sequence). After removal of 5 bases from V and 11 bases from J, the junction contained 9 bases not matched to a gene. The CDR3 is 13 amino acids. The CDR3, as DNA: TGTGCCAGCAGTAGGAGACAGGGAAATGCCATATATTTT. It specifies CASSRRQGNAIYF.

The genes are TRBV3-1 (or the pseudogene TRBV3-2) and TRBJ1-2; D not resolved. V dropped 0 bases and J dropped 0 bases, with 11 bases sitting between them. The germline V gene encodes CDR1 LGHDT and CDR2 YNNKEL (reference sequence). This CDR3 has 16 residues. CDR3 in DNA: TGTGCCAGCAGCCAAGAGGGGATAGTTTCTAACTATGGCTACACCTTC. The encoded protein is CASSQEGIVSNYGYTF.

CDR3 protein: CASTPGPHGQFF. In DNA form, the CDR3 reads TGTGCCAGCACCCCTGGTCCCCACGGGCAGTTCTTC. The chain combines TRBV6-2 or TRBV6-3 with TRBJ2-1; D gene ambiguous. This CDR3 contains 12 residues. Trimming pared 7 bases from V and 12 bases from J, leaving 16 bases between. The V gene's germline CDR1 is MNHEY and CDR2 SVGEGT.

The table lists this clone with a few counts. This CDR3 is CARTTPPGNQPQHF. The DNA for the CDR3 is TGTGCCAGGACAACACCCCCCGGGAATCAGCCCCAGCATTTT. J is TRBJ1-5 and V is TRBV6-4; the D is unclear. Germline V gene lookup returns CDR1 MRHNA and CDR2 SNTAGT. This CDR3 has 14 amino acids. V lost 9 bases and J lost 4, with 16 bases in between.

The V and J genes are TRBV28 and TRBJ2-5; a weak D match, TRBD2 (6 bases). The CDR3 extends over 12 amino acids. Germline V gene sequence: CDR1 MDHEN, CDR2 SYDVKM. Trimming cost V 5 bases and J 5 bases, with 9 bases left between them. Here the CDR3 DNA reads TGTGCCAGCAGTGGGACTTGGGAGACCCAGTACTTC. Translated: CASSGTWETQYF.

This chain's CDR3 is CANGRNQTSSGELFF. CDR3 sequence (DNA): TGCGCCAACGGACGTAATCAAACGTCGTCCGGGGAGCTGTTTTTT. The chain uses TRBV23-1 and TRBJ2-2; unclear D gene. TRBV23-1 is an open reading frame, and its role is uncertain. This CDR3 spans 15 amino acids. Trimming shortened V by 10 bases and J by 6 bases, and 21 bases separated the two germline ends.

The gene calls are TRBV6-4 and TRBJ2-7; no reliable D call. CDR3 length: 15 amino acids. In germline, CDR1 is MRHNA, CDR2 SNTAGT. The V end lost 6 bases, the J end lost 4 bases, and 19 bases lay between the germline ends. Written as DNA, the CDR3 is TGTGCCAGCAGGGCGTACAGCTCCCTCTCTTACGAGCAGTACTTC. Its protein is CASRAYSSLSYEQYF.

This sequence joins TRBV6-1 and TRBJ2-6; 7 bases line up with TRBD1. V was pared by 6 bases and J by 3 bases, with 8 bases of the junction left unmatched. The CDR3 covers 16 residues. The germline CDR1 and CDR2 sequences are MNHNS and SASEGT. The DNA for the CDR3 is TGTGCCAGCAGGGAACAGGGGTTAATTGGGGCCAACGTCCTGACTTTC. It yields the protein CASREQGLIGANVLTF.

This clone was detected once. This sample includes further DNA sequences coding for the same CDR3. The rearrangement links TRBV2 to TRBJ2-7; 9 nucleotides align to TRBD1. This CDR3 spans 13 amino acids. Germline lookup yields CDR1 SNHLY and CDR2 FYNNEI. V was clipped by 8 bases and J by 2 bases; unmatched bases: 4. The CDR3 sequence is CASRTGDTYEQYF. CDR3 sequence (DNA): TGTGCCAGCCGGACAGGGGATACCTACGAGCAGTACTTC.

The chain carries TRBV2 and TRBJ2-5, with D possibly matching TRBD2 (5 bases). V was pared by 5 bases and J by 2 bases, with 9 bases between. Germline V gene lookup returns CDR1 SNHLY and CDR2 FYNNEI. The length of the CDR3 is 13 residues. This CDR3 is CASSPDSQETQYF. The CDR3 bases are TGTGCCAGCAGTCCGGACTCTCAAGAGACCCAGTACTTC.

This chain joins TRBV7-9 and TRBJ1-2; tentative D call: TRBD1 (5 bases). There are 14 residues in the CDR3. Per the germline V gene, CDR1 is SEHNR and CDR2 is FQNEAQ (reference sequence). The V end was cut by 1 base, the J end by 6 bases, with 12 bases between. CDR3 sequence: CASSLGSEGHGYTF. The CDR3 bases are TGTGCCAGCAGCTTAGGGTCCGAGGGACATGGCTACACCTTC.

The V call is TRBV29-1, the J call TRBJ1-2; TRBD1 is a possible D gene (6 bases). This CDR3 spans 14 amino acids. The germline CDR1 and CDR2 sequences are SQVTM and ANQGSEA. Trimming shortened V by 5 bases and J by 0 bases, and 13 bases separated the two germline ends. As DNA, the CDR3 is TGCAGCGTTAACAGGGATTTGGCTAACTATGGCTACACCTTC. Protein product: CSVNRDLANYGYTF.

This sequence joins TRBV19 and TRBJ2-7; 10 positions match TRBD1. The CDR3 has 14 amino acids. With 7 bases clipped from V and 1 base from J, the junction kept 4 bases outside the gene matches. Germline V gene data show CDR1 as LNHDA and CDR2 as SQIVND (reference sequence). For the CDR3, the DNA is TGTGCCAGTATGACGGGACAGGGGTCCTACGAGCAGTACTTC. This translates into CASMTGQGSYEQYF.

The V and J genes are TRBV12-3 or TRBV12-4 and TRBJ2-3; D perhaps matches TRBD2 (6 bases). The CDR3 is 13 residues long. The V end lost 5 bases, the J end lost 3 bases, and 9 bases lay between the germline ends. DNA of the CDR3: TGTGCCAGCAGTCTACTAGCAACAGATACGCAGTATTTT. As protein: CASSLLATDTQYF.